The present TCR beta chain was sequenced within a study of CD8+ T cells in alopecia areata. The V and J ends lost 8 bases and 1 base respectively, with 11 bases between them. The germline V gene has CDR1 SGHDN and CDR2 FVKESK. The CDR3 runs to 13 residues. cDNA serving as the sequencing template came from extracted, reverse transcribed RNA. Sequencing used immunoSEQ multiplex PCR; TCRdb keeps in-frame clones, though not all of them. The table records fewer than 250,000 clones, approximately 52% of them present only once. The investigators collected lesional scalp punch biopsies and peripheral blood from alopecia areata patients.

This TCR came from a human donor with alopecia areata. The source material was CD4+ T cells sorted from blood, sampled at week 0. V and J are TRBV14 and TRBJ1-1; the D is unclear. The CDR3 protein is CASSPFRNTEAFF. In DNA form, the CDR3 reads TGTGCCAGCTCCCCATTTCGGAACACTGAAGCTTTCTTT.